This T cell receptor (beta chain) was sequenced during a study of identical twins. Overall study results and limits: Because invariant MAIT and iNKT cells could be present, zero-insertion analyses could be partly confounded. Cord blood beta clonotypes present at high abundance carried fewer insertions; no such pattern appeared in memory repertoires.

Template switching added a universal primer site, and cDNA bore unique molecular identifiers. MiXCR, run by TCRdb on the 5' RACE reads, gives a single entry per CDR3 protein. The sample lists about 100,000 distinct CDR3 sequences; under 6.5% were seen once. This CDR3 comprises 11 residues. The V end was cut by 6 bases, the J end by 0 bases, with 5 bases between. Germline CDR1 and CDR2: DFQATT and SNEGSKA (reference sequence). This clonotype came up many times. The antigen is unknown. Sequencing was carried out using memory T cells sorted from blood. This sequence joins TRBV20-1 and TRBJ2-5; no clear D. The sequence derives from a woman in her fifties or sixties in good health. In nucleotides, the CDR3 is TGCAGTGCGGTGAACCAAGAGACCCAGTACTTC. Translating it yields CSAVNQETQYF.